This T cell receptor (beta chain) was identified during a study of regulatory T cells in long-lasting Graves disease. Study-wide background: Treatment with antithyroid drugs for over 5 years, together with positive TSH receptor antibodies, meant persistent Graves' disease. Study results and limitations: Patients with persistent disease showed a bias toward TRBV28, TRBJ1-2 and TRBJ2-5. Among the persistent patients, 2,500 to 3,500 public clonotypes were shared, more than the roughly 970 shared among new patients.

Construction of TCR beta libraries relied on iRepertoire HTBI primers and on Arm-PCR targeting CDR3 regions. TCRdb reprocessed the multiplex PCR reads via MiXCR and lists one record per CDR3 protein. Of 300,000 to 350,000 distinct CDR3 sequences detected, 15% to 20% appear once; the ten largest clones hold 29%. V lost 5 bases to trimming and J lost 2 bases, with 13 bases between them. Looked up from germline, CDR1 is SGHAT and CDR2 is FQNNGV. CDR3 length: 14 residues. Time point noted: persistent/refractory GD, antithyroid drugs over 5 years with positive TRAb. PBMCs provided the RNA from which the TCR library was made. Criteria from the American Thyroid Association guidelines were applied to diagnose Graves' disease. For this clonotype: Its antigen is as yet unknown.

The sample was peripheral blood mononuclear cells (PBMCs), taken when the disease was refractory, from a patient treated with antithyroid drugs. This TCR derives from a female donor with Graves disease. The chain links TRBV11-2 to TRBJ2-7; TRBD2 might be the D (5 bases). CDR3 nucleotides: TGTGCCAGCAGCCAGCTGGGGAGCCCCTACGAGCAGTACTTC. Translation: CASSQLGSPYEQYF.